Below, one T cell receptor beta chain is given with its context. TCRdb keeps only in-frame clones here, not all; method: immunoSEQ multiplex PCR. The data show about 80,000 clones, about four fifths seen once. The CDR3 covers 14 residues. The germline V gene encodes CDR1 SGHRS and CDR2 YFSETQ. The J segment lost 7 bases and the V segment lost 1 base, leaving 2 bases of the junction unmatched. This specimen comes from a study of OX40 agonist ivuxolimab in advanced cancers. Study background: Treatment received earlier with anti-PD-1, anti-PD-L1 or anti-CTLA-4 agents was allowed, and over 30% had some.

The material was CD4+ or CD8+ T cells sorted from blood, obtained in a trial of the OX40 agonist ivuxolimab. The gene calls are TRBV5-1 and TRBJ1-6, with 7 bases fitting TRBD1. The receptor was derived from an adult with an advanced solid tumor such as melanoma, head and neck, liver or kidney cancer. The chain's CDR3 is CASSLTGVNSPLHF. For the CDR3, the DNA is TGCGCCAGCAGCTTGACAGGGGTCAATTCACCCCTCCACTTT. Combining the CDR3 with reference TRBV5-1 and TRBJ1-6 gives the whole variable domain KAGVTQTPRYLIKTRGQQVTLSCSPISGHRSVSWYQQTPGQGLQFLFEYFSETQRNKGNFPGRFSGRQFSNSRSEMNVSTLELGDSALYLCASSLTGVNSPLHFGNGTRLTVT.